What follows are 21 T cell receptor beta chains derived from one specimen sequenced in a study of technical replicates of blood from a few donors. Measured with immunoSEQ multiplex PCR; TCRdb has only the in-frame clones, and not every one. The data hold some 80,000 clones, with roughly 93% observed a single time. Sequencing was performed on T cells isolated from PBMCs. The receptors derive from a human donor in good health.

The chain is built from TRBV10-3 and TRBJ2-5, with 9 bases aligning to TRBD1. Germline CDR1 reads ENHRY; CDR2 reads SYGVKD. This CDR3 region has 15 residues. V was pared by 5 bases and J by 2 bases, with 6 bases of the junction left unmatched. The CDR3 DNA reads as TGTGCCATCAGTCTCACGGGACAGGGACAAGAGACCCAGTACTTC. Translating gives CAISLTGQGQETQYF.

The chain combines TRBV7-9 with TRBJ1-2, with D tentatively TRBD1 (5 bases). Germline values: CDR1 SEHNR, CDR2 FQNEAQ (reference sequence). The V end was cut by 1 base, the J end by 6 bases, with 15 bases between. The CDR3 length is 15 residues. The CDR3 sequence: CASSLEVSGTHGYTF. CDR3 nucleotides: TGTGCCAGCAGCTTAGAGGTGTCAGGGACTCATGGCTACACCTTC. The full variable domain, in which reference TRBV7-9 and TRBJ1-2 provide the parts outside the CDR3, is DTGVSQNPRHKITKRGQNVTFRCDPISEHNRLYWYRQTLGQGPEFLTYFQNEAQLEKSRLLSDRFSAERPKGSFSTLEIQRTEQGDSAMYLCASSLEVSGTHGYTFGSGTRLTVV.

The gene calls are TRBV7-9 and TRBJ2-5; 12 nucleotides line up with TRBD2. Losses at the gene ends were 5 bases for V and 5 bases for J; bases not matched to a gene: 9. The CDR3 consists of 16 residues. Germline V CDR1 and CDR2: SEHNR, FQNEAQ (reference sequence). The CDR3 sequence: CASSNRLAGVGETQYF. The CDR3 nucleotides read TGTGCCAGCAGCAACAGACTAGCGGGAGTTGGGGAGACCCAGTACTTC. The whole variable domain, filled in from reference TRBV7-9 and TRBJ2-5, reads DTGVSQNPRHKITKRGQNVTFRCDPISEHNRLYWYRQTLGQGPEFLTYFQNEAQLEKSRLLSDRFSAERPKGSFSTLEIQRTEQGDSAMYLCASSNRLAGVGETQYFGPGTRLLVL.

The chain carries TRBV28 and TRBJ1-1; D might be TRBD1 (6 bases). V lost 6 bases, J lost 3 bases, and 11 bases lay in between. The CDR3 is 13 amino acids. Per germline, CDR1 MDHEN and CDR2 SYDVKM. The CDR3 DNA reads TGTGCCAGCAGCCCCTCAGGGGACACTGAAGCTTTCTTT. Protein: CASSPSGDTEAFF.

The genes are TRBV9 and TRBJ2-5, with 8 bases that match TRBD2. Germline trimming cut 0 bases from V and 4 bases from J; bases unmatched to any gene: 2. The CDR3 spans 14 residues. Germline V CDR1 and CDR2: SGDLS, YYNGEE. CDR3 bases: TGTGCCAGCAGCGTAGCGGGAGGGCTAGAGACCCAGTACTTC. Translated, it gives CASSVAGGLETQYF.

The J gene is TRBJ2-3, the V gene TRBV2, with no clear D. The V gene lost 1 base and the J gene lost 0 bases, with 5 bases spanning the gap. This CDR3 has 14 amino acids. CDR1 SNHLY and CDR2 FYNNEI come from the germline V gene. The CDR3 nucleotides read TGTGCCAGCAGTGAAGACAGAAGCACAGATACGCAGTATTTT. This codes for CASSEDRSTDTQYF.

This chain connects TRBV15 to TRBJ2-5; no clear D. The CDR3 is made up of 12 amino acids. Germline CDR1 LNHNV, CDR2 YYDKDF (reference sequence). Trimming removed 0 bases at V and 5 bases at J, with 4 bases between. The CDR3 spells CATSRDAETQYF. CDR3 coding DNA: TGTGCCACCAGCAGAGACGCGGAGACCCAGTACTTC.

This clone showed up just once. The CDR3 here is CAWSGDRDTEAFF. In DNA form, the CDR3 reads TGTGCCTGGAGCGGGGACAGAGACACTGAAGCTTTCTTT. The chain combines TRBV30 with TRBJ1-1; 7 bases agree with TRBD1. V shed 3 bases, J shed 3 bases, and the junction held 4 bases outside the gene matches. Germline V gene sequence: CDR1 GTSNPN, CDR2 SVGIG (reference sequence). The CDR3 length is 13 residues. The whole variable domain, remainder taken from reference TRBV30 and TRBJ1-1, is SQTIHQWPATLVQPVGSPLSLECTVEGTSNPNLYWYRQAAGRGLQLLFYSVGIGQISSEVPQNLSASRPQDRQFILSSKKLLLSDSGFYLCAWSGDRDTEAFFGQGTRLTVV.

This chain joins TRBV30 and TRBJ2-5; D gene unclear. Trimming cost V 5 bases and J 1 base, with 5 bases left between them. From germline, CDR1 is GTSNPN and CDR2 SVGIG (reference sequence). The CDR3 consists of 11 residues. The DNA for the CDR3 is TGTGCCTGGGACATCCAAGAGACCCAGTACTTC. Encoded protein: CAWDIQETQYF. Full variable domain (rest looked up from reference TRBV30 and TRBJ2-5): SQTIHQWPATLVQPVGSPLSLECTVEGTSNPNLYWYRQAAGRGLQLLFYSVGIGQISSEVPQNLSASRPQDRQFILSSKKLLLSDSGFYLCAWDIQETQYFGPGTRLLVL.

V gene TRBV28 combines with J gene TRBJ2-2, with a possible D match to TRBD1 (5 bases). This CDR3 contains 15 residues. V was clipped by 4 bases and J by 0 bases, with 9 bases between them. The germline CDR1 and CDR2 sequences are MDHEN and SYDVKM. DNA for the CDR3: TGTGCCAGCAGTTGGAACAGGCCGAACACCGGGGAGCTGTTTTTT. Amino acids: CASSWNRPNTGELFF. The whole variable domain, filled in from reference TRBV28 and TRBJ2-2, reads DVKVTQSSRYLVKRTGEKVFLECVQDMDHENMFWYRQDPGLGLRLIYFSYDVKMKEKGDIPEGYSVSREKKERFSLILESASTNQTSMYLCASSWNRPNTGELFFGEGSRLTVL.

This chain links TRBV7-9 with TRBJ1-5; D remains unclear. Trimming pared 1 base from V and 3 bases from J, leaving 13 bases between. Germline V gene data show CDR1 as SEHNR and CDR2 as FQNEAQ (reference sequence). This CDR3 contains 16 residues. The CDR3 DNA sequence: TGTGCCAGCAGCTTAGGTGGTGGTAGCCCCAATCAGCCCCAGCATTTT. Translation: CASSLGGGSPNQPQHF.

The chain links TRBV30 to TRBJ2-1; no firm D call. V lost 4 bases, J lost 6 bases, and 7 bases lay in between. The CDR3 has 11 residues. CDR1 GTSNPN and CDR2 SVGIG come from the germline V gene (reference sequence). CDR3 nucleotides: TGTGCCTGGACCCCCGGCAATGAGCAGTTCTTC. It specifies CAWTPGNEQFF.

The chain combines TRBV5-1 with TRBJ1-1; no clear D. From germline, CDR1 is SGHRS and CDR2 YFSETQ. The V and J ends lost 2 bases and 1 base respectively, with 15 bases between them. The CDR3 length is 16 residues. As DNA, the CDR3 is TGCGCCAGCAGCTTCGGAGCCTACCCCCGGAACACTGAAGCTTTCTTT. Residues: CASSFGAYPRNTEAFF.

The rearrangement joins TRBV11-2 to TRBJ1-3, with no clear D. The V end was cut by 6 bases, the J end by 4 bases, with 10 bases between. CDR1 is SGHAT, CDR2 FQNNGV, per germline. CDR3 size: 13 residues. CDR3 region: CASRTGKGNTIYF. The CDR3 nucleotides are TGTGCCAGCAGAACGGGTAAAGGAAACACCATATATTTT. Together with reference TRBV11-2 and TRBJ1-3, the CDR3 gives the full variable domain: EAGVAQSPRYKIIEKRQSVAFWCNPISGHATLYWYQQILGQGPKLLIQFQNNGVVDDSQLPKDRFSAERLKGVDSTLKIQPAKLEDSAVYLCASRTGKGNTIYFGEGSWLTVV.

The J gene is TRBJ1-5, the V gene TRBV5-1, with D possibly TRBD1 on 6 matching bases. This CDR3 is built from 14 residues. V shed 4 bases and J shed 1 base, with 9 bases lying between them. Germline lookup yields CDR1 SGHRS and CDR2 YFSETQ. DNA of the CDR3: TGCGCCAGCAGCCTAGGACAGAGCAATCAGCCCCAGCATTTT. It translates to CASSLGQSNQPQHF.

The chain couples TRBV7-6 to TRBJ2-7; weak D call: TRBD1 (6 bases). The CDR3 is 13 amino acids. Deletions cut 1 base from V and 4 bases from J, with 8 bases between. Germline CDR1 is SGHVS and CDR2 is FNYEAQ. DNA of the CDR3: TGTGCCAGCAGCTTAGGGACAGAATACGAGCAGTACTTC. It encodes CASSLGTEYEQYF.

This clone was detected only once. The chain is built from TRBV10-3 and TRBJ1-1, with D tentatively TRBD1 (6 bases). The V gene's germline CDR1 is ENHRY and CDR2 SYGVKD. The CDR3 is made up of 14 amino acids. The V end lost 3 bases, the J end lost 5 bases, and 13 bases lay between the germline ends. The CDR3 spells CAISETGSSTEAFF. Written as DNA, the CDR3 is TGTGCCATCAGTGAAACAGGGAGTAGTACTGAAGCTTTCTTT.

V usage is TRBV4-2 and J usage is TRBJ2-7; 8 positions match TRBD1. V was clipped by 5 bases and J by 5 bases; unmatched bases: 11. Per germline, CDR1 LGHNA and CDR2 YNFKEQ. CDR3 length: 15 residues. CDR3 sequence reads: CASSERAVRGHEQYF. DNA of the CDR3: TGTGCCAGCAGCGAGAGAGCGGTCAGGGGGCACGAGCAGTACTTC.

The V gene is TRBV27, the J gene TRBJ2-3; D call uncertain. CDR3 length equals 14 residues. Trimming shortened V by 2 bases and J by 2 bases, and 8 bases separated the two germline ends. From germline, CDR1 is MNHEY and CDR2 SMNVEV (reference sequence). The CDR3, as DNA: TGTGCCAGCAGTTTACGCCTATTCACAGATACGCAGTATTTT. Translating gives CASSLRLFTDTQYF.

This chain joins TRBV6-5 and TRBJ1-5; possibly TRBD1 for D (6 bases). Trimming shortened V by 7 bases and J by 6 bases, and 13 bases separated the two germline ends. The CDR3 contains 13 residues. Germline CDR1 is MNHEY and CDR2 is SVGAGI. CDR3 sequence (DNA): TGTGCCAGCAAGATGACAGGCAGTCAGCCCCAGCATTTT. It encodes CASKMTGSQPQHF.

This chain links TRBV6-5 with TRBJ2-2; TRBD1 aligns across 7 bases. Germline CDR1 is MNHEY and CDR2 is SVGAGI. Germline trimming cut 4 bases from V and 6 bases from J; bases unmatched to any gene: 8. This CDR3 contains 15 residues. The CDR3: CASSFQLQGAGELFF. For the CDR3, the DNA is TGTGCCAGCAGTTTCCAACTTCAGGGGGCCGGGGAGCTGTTTTTT.